This TCR beta chain was recorded in a study of blood T cell repertoires in COVID-19. The wider study: Sites across the United States, Italy and Spain contributed samples from acute and convalescent COVID-19. T cells, B-cell-depleted T cells, or PBMCs provided the cDNA or gDNA that served as material.

Deletions cut 6 bases from V and 5 bases from J, with 18 bases between. CDR3 length: 15 residues. Per the germline V gene, CDR1 is SGDLS and CDR2 is YYNGEE. Authors' analysis steps: Amplification of reference gene primers provided the estimated nucleated cell counts. Using immunoSEQ multiplex PCR, the repertoire was profiled, and TCRdb retains in-frame clones only, with some absent. V and J calls and clone size come straight from that table; D and trimming were deduced from the DNA. Of about 260,000 clones in the sample, around nine tenths were seen once. The material sequenced was peripheral blood. The chain combines TRBV9 with TRBJ2-1; D uncertain. This clonotype was obtained from a man between 40 and 49 years old who had recovered from COVID-19. The CDR3 DNA reads TGTGCCAGCACCGACCCCCGGGTGAGCCACAATGAGCAGTTCTTC. Amino acid sequence: CASTDPRVSHNEQFF.